This T cell receptor (beta chain) was sequenced for a study of multiple sclerosis patients with progressive multifocal leukoencephalopathy. Sample time point: before natalizumab initiation. The V end lost 3 bases, the J end lost 4 bases, and 7 bases lay between the germline ends. Germline loops: CDR1 KGHSH, CDR2 LQKENI. This CDR3 comprises 14 residues. Sequencing used immunoSEQ multiplex PCR; TCRdb keeps in-frame clones, though not all of them. Counted here are fewer than 35,000 clones, 70% to 90% occurring once; the ten biggest clones make up roughly 1.5%. The rearrangement links TRBV18 to TRBJ2-6; the D gene is possibly TRBD1 (6 bases). The TCR sequence derives from a human donor with multiple sclerosis. Sequencing input: PBMCs. The CDR3 DNA sequence: TGTGCCAGCTCACCGGGGGCGGGGGCCAACGTCCTGACTTTC. This sequence encodes CASSPGAGANVLTF.